One and the same sample provided the 26 T cell receptor beta chains below, sequenced in a study of T cells in Graves' hyperthyroidism and ophthalmopathy. RNA transcripts gave rise to amplified TCR beta CDR3 regions. Researchers ran a first-round RT-PCR on the TCR CDR3 using the HTBI primer set. TCRdb ran MiXCR on the multiplex PCR reads and lists one entry per CDR3 protein. The profile shows about 260,000 distinct CDR3 sequences, under 30% of them singletons. The sequencing input was blood. These TCRs come from a middle-aged man with Graves' hyperthyroidism that later progressed to Graves' ophthalmopathy.

This rearrangement joins TRBV6-5 to TRBJ1-1, with 11 positions matching TRBD1. Germline assignment: CDR1 MNHEY and CDR2 SVGAGI. The ends lost 5 bases at V and 5 bases at J; junction bases unmatched: 7. CDR3 length: 15 residues. In nucleotides, the CDR3 is TGTGCCAGCAGTAACCCCGGACAGGGGGCGACTGAAGCTTTCTTT. Translating it yields CASSNPGQGATEAFF.

This clonotype was counted many times. The CDR3: CASSLGDIGLYF. CDR3 sequence (DNA): TGTGCCAGCAGCTTGGGGGACATAGGCCTGTACTTC. The chain joins TRBV5-5 to TRBJ2-5; possible D gene TRBD1, 6 bases. This CDR3 contains 12 residues. Germline CDR1 is SGHKS and CDR2 is YYEKEE (reference sequence). The V end lost 0 bases, the J end lost 13 bases, and 13 bases lay between the germline ends.

This CDR3 is CASSPYRGPSTEAFF. The CDR3 DNA reads TGTGCCAGCAGTCCCTACAGGGGTCCGTCGACTGAAGCTTTCTTT. This chain uses TRBV6-1 with TRBJ1-1; 7 bases map to TRBD1. V shed 5 bases, J shed 5 bases, and the junction held 11 bases outside the gene matches. Germline CDR1 MNHNS, CDR2 SASEGT. The CDR3 runs 15 residues.

The V gene is TRBV7-3, the J gene TRBJ1-1; D is unclear. The CDR3 covers 13 residues. From germline, CDR1 is SGHTA and CDR2 FQGTGA. V was cut by 2 bases and J by 7 bases, with 11 bases left in between. CDR3 sequence: CASSLFSGLEAFF. The CDR3 DNA reads as TGTGCCAGCAGCTTATTTTCCGGACTTGAAGCTTTCTTT.

This clonotype was detected many times. CDR3 sequence reads: CAISDFDLIYYEQYF. CDR3 nucleotide sequence: TGTGCCATCAGTGACTTCGACCTGATCTACTACGAGCAGTACTTC. The V gene is TRBV10-3, the J gene TRBJ2-7; no clear D. This CDR3 has 15 amino acids. The germline V and J ends were trimmed by 3 bases and 3 bases, with 15 bases remaining between them. Germline V gives CDR1 ENHRY, CDR2 SYGVKD.

Only a few counts were recorded for this clonotype. V gene TRBV6-1 combines with J gene TRBJ2-7; TRBD2 is a possible D gene (5 bases). The CDR3 sequence is 13 residues long. V gave up 6 bases and J gave up 10 bases, with 19 bases separating them. Per the germline V gene, CDR1 is MNHNS and CDR2 is SASEGT. Written as DNA, the CDR3 is TGTGCCAGCAGACCCAGACTAACCCTAGACCAGTACTTC. Its protein product is CASRPRLTLDQYF.

The chain couples TRBV30 to TRBJ1-2, with D hard to call. The V gene lost 2 bases and the J gene lost 4 bases, with 17 bases spanning the gap. CDR1 and CDR2 from the germline V gene are GTSNPN and SVGIG (reference sequence). The CDR3 consists of 15 residues. As DNA, the CDR3 is TGTGCCTGGAGTTATACCCCTACAATCATCTATGGCTACACCTTC. It yields the protein CAWSYTPTIIYGYTF. Combining the CDR3 with reference TRBV30 and TRBJ1-2 gives the whole variable domain SQTIHQWPATLVQPVGSPLSLECTVEGTSNPNLYWYRQAAGRGLQLLFYSVGIGQISSEVPQNLSASRPQDRQFILSSKKLLLSDSGFYLCAWSYTPTIIYGYTFGSGTRLTVV.

In its sample, this clonotype was seen many times. This chain connects TRBV6-5 to TRBJ1-3; D remains unclear. CDR3 length equals 17 residues. Trimming cost V 3 bases and J 0 bases, with 15 bases left between them. Germline V gene data show CDR1 as MNHEY and CDR2 as SVGAGI. In DNA, the CDR3 is TGTGCCAGCAGTTATCGCCCGTTCGGGGTCTCTGGAAACACCATATATTTT. This codes for CASSYRPFGVSGNTIYF.

This clonotype has a count of ten or more. One end of the junction fails to match germline, which may point to a read error. This chain links TRBV25-1 with TRBJ1-2; D possibly corresponds to TRBD1 (6 bases). Germline CDR1 and CDR2: MGHDK and SYGVNS. The CDR3 consists of 16 residues. CDR3 sequence reads: CTSSEVLGGRDYGYTF. The DNA for the CDR3 is TGTACCAGCAGTGAAGTACTGGGGGGGCGCGACTATGGCTACACCTTC.

This clonotype appeared a few times. This sequence may be a read error, since a much larger clone differs from it by one base. The chain links TRBV11-1 to TRBJ2-2; unclear D gene. This CDR3 comprises 16 residues. The ends were cut back, 3 bases at V and 3 bases at J, with 14 bases in the middle. Germline assignment: CDR1 SGHAT and CDR2 FQDESV (reference sequence). The CDR3 loop reads CASSFGWGSDTGELFF. CDR3 coding DNA: TGTGCCAGCAGCTTCGGATGGGGATCGGACACCGGGGAGCTGTTTTTT.

The chain has TRBV6-2 or TRBV6-3 and TRBJ1-1; 7 bases fit TRBD1. The CDR3 consists of 14 residues. Germline CDR1 reads MNHEY; CDR2 reads SVGEGT. V was clipped by 6 bases and J by 0 bases; unmatched bases: 4. The CDR3: CASRSDRLNTEAFF. CDR3 coding DNA: TGTGCCAGCAGGTCGGACAGGTTGAACACTGAAGCTTTCTTT.

Ten or more counts support this clonotype. The chain has TRBV12-3 or TRBV12-4 and TRBJ2-2; D perhaps matches TRBD2 (6 bases). CDR3 size: 16 residues. V was pared by 5 bases and J by 0 bases, with 13 bases between. Written as DNA, the CDR3 is TGTGCCAGCAGTCACAATAGCGGAGCGAACACCGGGGAGCTGTTTTTT. Residues: CASSHNSGANTGELFF.

The sample holds many counts of this clonotype. This chain connects TRBV5-1 to TRBJ2-6; D remains ambiguous. This CDR3 has 15 residues. V was shortened by 0 bases and J by 0 bases, with 4 bases between the two germline ends. Germline assignment: CDR1 SGHRS and CDR2 YFSETQ. CDR3 bases: TGCGCCAGCAGCTTGGCCAACTCTGGGGCCAACGTCCTGACTTTC. This codes for CASSLANSGANVLTF.

This clonotype was picked up many times. This chain links TRBV10-3 with TRBJ2-5, with D perhaps matching TRBD2 (6 bases). Germline V gene sequence: CDR1 ENHRY, CDR2 SYGVKD. The V end lost 4 bases, the J end lost 2 bases, and 11 bases lay between the germline ends. There are 14 residues in the CDR3. DNA of the CDR3: TGTGCCATCAGTGGCTTTCGGGGGCAAGAGACCCAGTACTTC. This codes for CAISGFRGQETQYF.

This clonotype was recorded at least ten times. This sequence joins TRBV18 and TRBJ1-3, with D uncertain. Germline-derived CDR1 and CDR2 are KGHSH and LQKENI. This CDR3 region has 14 residues. The V and J ends lost 3 bases and 5 bases respectively, with 11 bases between them. The CDR3 DNA follows: TGTGCCAGCTCACCCCCGTCCGTACGAAACACCATATATTTT. Its translation is CASSPPSVRNTIYF. The entire variable domain, with the rest obtained from reference TRBV18 and TRBJ1-3, is as follows: NAGVMQNPRHLVRRRGQEARLRCSPMKGHSHVYWYRQLPEEGLKFMVYLQKENIIDESGMPKERFSAEFPKEGPSILRIQQVVRGDSAAYFCASSPPSVRNTIYFGEGSWLTVV.

This clonotype was picked up many times. The chain has TRBV12-3 or TRBV12-4 and TRBJ1-5, with D possibly matching TRBD1 (5 bases). Trimming took off 3 bases at V and 7 bases at J, with 16 bases between the two ends. CDR3 length: 15 residues. CDR3 in DNA: TGTGCCAGCAGTTTTGACGTGCCTGGGGGGCAGCCCCAGCATTTT. It codes for CASSFDVPGGQPQHF.

This clonotype was recorded at least ten times. The genes are TRBV6-2 or TRBV6-3 and TRBJ2-2; possible D gene TRBD1, 6 bases. The V end lost 8 bases, the J end lost 4 bases, and 11 bases lay between the germline ends. The CDR3 is 13 amino acids. CDR1 is MNHEY and CDR2 is SVGEGT in the germline V gene. Here the CDR3 DNA reads TGTGCCAGCTTTACAGGGAGCACCGGGGAGCTGTTTTTT. Translating it yields CASFTGSTGELFF.

The table lists this clonotype with many counts. V and J are TRBV29-1 and TRBJ2-7; TRBD2 is a possible D gene (6 bases). The germline gives CDR1 SQVTM, CDR2 ANQGSEA. V was trimmed by 5 bases and J by 2 bases, leaving 16 bases between them. The CDR3 covers 14 residues. This CDR3 reads CSVQSGLRTYEQYF. CDR3 coding DNA: TGCAGCGTTCAAAGCGGACTACGTACCTACGAGCAGTACTTC.

This clonotype was counted many times. This chain connects TRBV7-2 to TRBJ1-5; a weak D match, TRBD1 (6 bases). This CDR3 has 17 residues. V lost 1 base to trimming and J lost 7 bases, with 20 bases between them. Germline values: CDR1 SGHTA, CDR2 FQGNSA. CDR3 protein: CASSLGPLTGTAQPQHF. The CDR3, as DNA: TGTGCCAGCAGCTTAGGGCCCCTGACAGGAACGGCCCAGCCCCAGCATTTT.

The chain employs TRBV6-5 and TRBJ2-4; 7 bases are a match to TRBD2. The CDR3 has 14 amino acids. Germline V gene lookup returns CDR1 MNHEY and CDR2 SVGAGI. The trim removed 2 bases at V and 4 bases at J, leaving 2 bases unmatched. The CDR3 DNA is TGTGCCAGCAGTTACGGGCGGGAGAAAAACATTCAGTACTTC. It encodes CASSYGREKNIQYF.

The gene calls are TRBV6-2 or TRBV6-3 and TRBJ1-1; 7 bases line up with TRBD1. The ends lost 6 bases at V and 7 bases at J; junction bases unmatched: 8. This CDR3 region has 13 residues. Germline loops: CDR1 MNHEY, CDR2 SVGEGT. The CDR3 DNA follows: TGTGCCAGCAGCAACCCAGGGGACAGTGAAGCTTTCTTT. Protein sequence: CASSNPGDSEAFF.

This clonotype was counted ten times or more. V and J are TRBV9 and TRBJ1-1, with D hard to call. Per germline, CDR1 SGDLS and CDR2 YYNGEE. The CDR3 is 15 amino acids. Trimming pared 4 bases from V and 3 bases from J, leaving 16 bases between. The CDR3 here is CASSPHMSEYTEAFF. DNA of the CDR3: TGTGCCAGCAGCCCCCACATGAGTGAGTACACTGAAGCTTTCTTT.

At least ten counts were recorded for this clonotype. This chain connects TRBV30 to TRBJ1-5; D perhaps matches TRBD1 (5 bases). The V end lost 3 bases, the J end lost 4 bases, and 13 bases lay between the germline ends. The length of the CDR3 is 14 residues. CDR1 and CDR2 from the germline V gene are GTSNPN and SVGIG (reference sequence). As DNA, the CDR3 is TGTGCCTGGAGGGGGTGGGGCCCTAATCAGCCCCAGCATTTT. Translation: CAWRGWGPNQPQHF.

Many counts were recorded for this clonotype. The V and J genes are TRBV7-8 and TRBJ2-2; D is ambiguous. V was shortened by 5 bases and J by 0 bases, with 13 bases between the two germline ends. CDR3 size: 16 residues. Germline CDR1 reads SGHVS; CDR2 reads FQNEAQ. The CDR3 coding sequence is TGTGCCAGCAGCCAAGCGAGAAGCGCGAACACCGGGGAGCTGTTTTTT. As protein: CASSQARSANTGELFF.

This clonotype was observed many times. The rearrangement joins TRBV4-2 to TRBJ1-5, with D unresolved. Germline V gene data show CDR1 as LGHNA and CDR2 as YNFKEQ. With 0 bases removed from V and 0 bases from J, the gap between germline ends came to 9 bases. CDR3 length: 16 amino acids. In DNA form, the CDR3 reads TGTGCCAGCAGCCAAGAATGGTCTAATAGCAATCAGCCCCAGCATTTT. It is translated as CASSQEWSNSNQPQHF.

This clonotype was seen ten or more times. V gene TRBV11-2 combines with J gene TRBJ2-4; 11 bases map to TRBD1. V trimming: 6 bases; J trimming: 1 base; junction bases outside the gene matches: 11. The germline V gene encodes CDR1 SGHAT and CDR2 FQNNGV. CDR3 length: 18 amino acids. CDR3 region: CASSSTGTGGVAKNIQYF. The DNA of the CDR3 is TGTGCCAGCAGTTCAACCGGGACAGGGGGGGTTGCCAAAAACATTCAGTACTTC.